This T cell receptor beta chain comes out of a study of T cells in Graves' hyperthyroidism and ophthalmopathy (dated by TCRdb to about 2019). Study-level background: To identify TCR V-J signatures that set the groups apart, the researchers used a discovery cohort of approximately 98 patients, made up of roughly 45 with Graves' ophthalmopathy and about 55 with stable Graves' hyperthyroidism. Prospective prediction of ophthalmopathy was tested in an independent validation cohort consisting of 18 to 20 hyperthyroidism patients and approximately 16 patients who later progressed to ophthalmopathy. For training and testing, the roughly 97 patients in the discovery cohort were randomly divided in a 7:3 ratio. Thyroid tissue and blood T-cell repertoires from six Graves' hyperthyroidism patients were also compared in the study. After sampling, hyperthyroidism patients received methimazole starting at 30 mg daily, and ophthalmopathy patients received high-dose intravenous methylprednisolone. According to the paper, TCR Vbeta CDR3 sequencing was carried out on 135 peripheral blood samples, which came from approximately 43 ophthalmopathy, around 74 hyperthyroidism and roughly 17 progressor patients.

What the work shows at the level of the full study, not this receptor alone: A 13 V-J signature model separated ophthalmopathy from stable hyperthyroidism, with nearly 90% sensitivity and 81% to 83% specificity in cross-validation and 80%/75% in testing. Most expanded thyroid clonotypes (frequency above 0.001) were also found in blood, which suggests that blood repertoires may mirror thyroid immune responses. In validation, the model predicted progression to ophthalmopathy a median of 6.5 months before onset, with approximately 71% sensitivity and nearly 75% specificity. Sample size was not statistically predetermined, and blinding of investigators to group allocation was not performed.

As to this clonotype: The clone's antigen remains unknown. No base quality information exists; no much larger clone differs at one position.

The TCR beta CDR3 regions were amplified from RNA transcripts. A first-round RT-PCR of the TCR CDR3 used the HTBI primer set with the Qiagen OneStep RT-PCR kit. Libraries were constructed in a second round of multiplex PCR, after which size selection and purification were carried out. Paired-end sequencing of the libraries was performed with 100 bp reads on an Illumina HiSeq2000. Concerning the study's data processing: SOAPnuke was used to process the raw data, throwing out any read that contained adapters or uncalled bases, had a mean Phred below 15, or lacked an exact constant-primer or identifier match. High-quality paired reads were merged using COPE v1.2.5, and each unique nucleotide sequence was defined as a clonotype. MiTCR v1.1 was used to align clonotypes to the IMGT TRBV, TRBD and TRBJ reference segments. The analysis was restricted to V-J combinations with a frequency above 0.0001, which together covered about 99% of the repertoires. A TCS score was defined as the ratio of F50 (clonal expansion) to E x V (chaos), with BLOSUM62-based TCRdist applied between CDR3 peptides within each V-J. Welch's t-statistics and random forest reduced fewer than 550 V-J features to about 13, which were used in a naive Bayes classifier (R e1071). The Morisita-Horn index was used to measure how similar the thyroid and blood repertoires were. TCRdb cleaned the public reads at Q25 with fastp, built clones with MiXCR and kept in-frame beta chains. Here each entry gathers all rows of one CDR3 protein and keeps the most common genes and DNA. The authors' filters were not applied to this entry. The sample table contains over 500,000 distinct CDR3 sequences; only one count was recorded for around 43% of them. The top ten clonotypes cover around 44% of the sample.

Any patient with an uncontrolled infection, another autoimmune disease, pregnancy or lactation was excluded. Diagnoses were established on the basis of clinical symptoms, serum thyroxine and TRAb, thyroid ultrasound, and orbital computed tomography. Total RNA was extracted with Trizol reagent, and quality was checked on an Agilent 2100 Bioanalyzer. V was cut back by 3 bases and J by 6 bases, leaving a gap of 13 bases between them. According to the germline V gene, CDR1 reads ENHRY and CDR2 reads SYGVKD. The CDR3 covers 14 residues, taking in both the cysteine and the phenylalanine. Only the CDR3 DNA stays, 42 bases, in frame from base 1.

The sequence joins TRBV10-3 to TRBJ2-3; no D gene can be assigned with confidence. The specimen sequenced was peripheral blood or thyroid tissue (not recorded which). The source of this sequence is an adult woman with Graves' disease, either hyperthyroidism or ophthalmopathy (not recorded which). The CDR3 region: CAISDVDLADTQYF. The nucleotide sequence reads TGTGCCATCAGTGACGTGGACCTCGCCGATACGCAGTATTTT.